This T cell receptor (beta chain) emerged from a study of blood T cells in healthy people across ages. About the research overall: About one barcoded beta molecule was captured per two T cells (by template switching).

V lost 5 bases to trimming and J lost 8 bases, with 13 bases between them. The CDR3 length is 12 residues. Germline values: CDR1 SGHRS, CDR2 YFSETQ. Comments on this clonotype: As yet, its antigen is unknown.

PBMCs, at least 6 million per sample, were isolated. Total RNA, at least 6 micrograms per sample, was extracted from PBMCs. Whole-study findings and limits: CMV infection status of these donors was not known.

A second PCR, run for roughly 7 to 12 cycles, used a sample-barcoded 5' primer plus a J-beta primer mix. TCRdb reanalysed the 5' RACE reads using MiXCR and keeps one entry per CDR3 protein. The repertoire consists of about 1.5 million distinct CDR3 sequences, with less than 45% occurring once and the leading ten covering 4%. This sequence was found in a woman under 30 in good health. This rearrangement joins TRBV5-1 to TRBJ1-2, with D unclear. Material: blood. The CDR3 nucleotides read TGCGCCAGCAGAGGGCAATATCACGGCTACACCTTC. Translation: CASRGQYHGYTF. Filled out from reference TRBV5-1 and TRBJ1-2, the complete variable domain reads KAGVTQTPRYLIKTRGQQVTLSCSPISGHRSVSWYQQTPGQGLQFLFEYFSETQRNKGNFPGRFSGRQFSNSRSEMNVSTLELGDSALYLCASRGQYHGYTFGSGTRLTVV.